This TCR beta chain was sequenced during a study of tumor-infiltrating lymphocytes in primary liver carcinoma. Study in general: These patients were men and women whose ages were 30 to 69 years. Stage T1-T3 N0M0 tumors measured about 4.2 to 11 cm at most. Productive TCRbeta read yields ran from roughly 3.9 to 6.8 million per sample and were similar between tissues.

This clonotype was detected a few times. This may be a read error: a much more frequent sequence differs by one nucleotide. From around 500 ng total RNA, TCR beta cDNA was generated with a primer in the constant region. Amplification in three nested multiplex PCR rounds with slightly modified ARM-PCR gave rise to TCR beta libraries. Primers for the first two PCR rounds were TRBV1-TRBV30 forward primers and a C-beta reverse primer (roughly 9 cycles per round). TCRdb re-called the multiplex PCR reads through MiXCR, storing one row per CDR3 protein. The sample gives under 200,000 distinct CDR3 sequences, 65% of which show up once; approximately 7% is in the top ten. The germline CDR1 and CDR2 sequences are MNHEY and SVGAGI. This CDR3 spans 14 amino acids. Trimming pared 2 bases from V and 8 bases from J, leaving 13 bases between. Extraction also yielded germline DNA, while blood RNA was obtained from unsorted whole blood. Collection of around 4 milliliters of peripheral blood took place before surgery.

This clonotype was obtained from a woman between 55 and 75 years old with primary liver carcinoma and hepatitis B virus infection. This chain links TRBV6-5 with TRBJ1-5; D gene unclear. Sample: peripheral blood. The chain's CDR3 is CASSYGKGSEPQHF. DNA for the CDR3: TGTGCCAGCAGTTACGGGAAGGGCTCGGAGCCCCAGCATTTT.